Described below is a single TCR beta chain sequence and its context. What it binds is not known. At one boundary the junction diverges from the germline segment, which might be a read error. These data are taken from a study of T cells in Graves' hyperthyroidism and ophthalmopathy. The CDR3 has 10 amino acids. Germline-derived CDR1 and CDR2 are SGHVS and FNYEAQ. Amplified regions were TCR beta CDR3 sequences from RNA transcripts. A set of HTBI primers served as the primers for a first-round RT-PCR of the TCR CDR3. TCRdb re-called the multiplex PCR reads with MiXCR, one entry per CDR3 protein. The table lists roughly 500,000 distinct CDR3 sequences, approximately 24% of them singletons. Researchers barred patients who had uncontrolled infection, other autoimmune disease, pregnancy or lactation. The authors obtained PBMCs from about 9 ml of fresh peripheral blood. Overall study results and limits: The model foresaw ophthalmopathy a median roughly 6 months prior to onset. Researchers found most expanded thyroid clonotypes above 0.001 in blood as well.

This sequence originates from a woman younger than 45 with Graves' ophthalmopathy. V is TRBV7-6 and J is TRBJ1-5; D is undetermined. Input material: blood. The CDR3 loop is CVSTNQPQHF. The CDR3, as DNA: TGTGTCAGCACAAATCAGCCCCAGCATTTT. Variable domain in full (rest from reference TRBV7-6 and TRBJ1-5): GAGVSQSPRYKVTKRGQDVALRCDPISGHVSLYWYRQALGQGPEFLTYFNYEAQQDKSGLPNDRFSAERPEGSISTLTIQRTEQRDSAMYRCVSTNQPQHFGDGTRLSIL.